This TCR beta chain was documented in a study of OX40 agonist ivuxolimab in advanced cancers. Looking at the study overall: The drug used for patients, ivuxolimab, was an agonistic anti-OX40 (CD134) antibody. In this trial design, patients received ivuxolimab intravenously at 0.01 to 10 mg/kg every 2 weeks.

Assay: immunoSEQ multiplex PCR; the TCRdb copy retains only in-frame clones and omits some. The table lists about 53,000 clones, roughly 88% of them singletons. The V gene end was trimmed by 3 bases and the J gene end by 2 bases; junction bases not matched to a gene: 8. CDR3 size: 15 residues. CDR1 SGHNT and CDR2 YYREEE come from the germline V gene (reference sequence). The TCR sequence derives from an adult with an advanced solid tumor such as melanoma, head and neck, liver or kidney cancer. The sample in question was CD4+ or CD8+ T cells sorted from blood, obtained in a trial of the OX40 agonist ivuxolimab. The chain links TRBV5-4 to TRBJ2-7; 7 bases line up with TRBD1. The CDR3 protein is CASSSRQGETYEQYF. DNA of the CDR3: TGTGCCAGCAGCTCCCGACAGGGAGAAACCTACGAGCAGTACTTC.